The 20 T cell receptor beta chains below all came from one sample that was sequenced in a study of T-cell reconstitution after alpha-beta-depleted transplantation in children. Unique molecular identifiers were incorporated when the TCRbeta library was constructed. TCRdb analysed the PCR reads with MiXCR anew, one entry per CDR3 protein. The sample lists hundreds of thousands of distinct CDR3 sequences, 12% seen once, with over 2.5% in the top ten. The source was PBMCs from the stem cell graft donor, collected from the stem cell graft. Receptors originate from a human donor who donated a stem cell graft to a child with acute lymphoblastic leukemia.

V gene TRBV18 combines with J gene TRBJ1-6; TRBD1 matches 9 bases. Germline V lookup: CDR1 KGHSH, CDR2 LQKENI. CDR3 length: 15 residues. After removal of 6 bases from V and 7 bases from J, the junction contained 7 bases not matched to a gene. The CDR3 loop is CASSRDRVGNSPLHF. The DNA of the CDR3 is TGTGCCAGCTCCCGGGACAGGGTAGGAAATTCACCCCTCCACTTT. Drawing the rest from reference TRBV18 and TRBJ1-6, the complete variable domain is NAGVMQNPRHLVRRRGQEARLRCSPMKGHSHVYWYRQLPEEGLKFMVYLQKENIIDESGMPKERFSAEFPKEGPSILRIQQVVRGDSAAYFCASSRDRVGNSPLHFGNGTRLTVT.

The chain couples TRBV7-2 to TRBJ2-7, with 9 bases aligning to TRBD1. The length of the CDR3 is 16 residues. The germline CDR1 and CDR2 sequences are SGHTA and FQGNSA. J was trimmed by 2 bases and V by 5 bases; bases with no gene match: 10. DNA for the CDR3: TGTGCCAGCAGCCCCGGGACAGGGAGAGGGGCCTACGAGCAGTACTTC. Translated: CASSPGTGRGAYEQYF.

This clonotype was observed at least ten times. The chain combines TRBV29-1 with TRBJ2-7; D remains ambiguous. V was pared by 7 bases and J by 0 bases, with 7 bases between. The CDR3 totals 11 residues. CDR1 and CDR2 (germline): SQVTM, ANQGSEA. This CDR3 reads CSGLSSYEQYF. In DNA form, the CDR3 reads TGCAGCGGCCTTAGCTCCTACGAGCAGTACTTC.

Only a few counts were recorded for this clonotype. The chain combines TRBV7-9 with TRBJ1-5, with D possibly matching TRBD1 (5 bases). V shed 5 bases and J shed 0 bases, with 11 bases lying between them. Germline assignment: CDR1 SEHNR and CDR2 FQNEAQ (reference sequence). The CDR3 runs 15 residues. The CDR3 DNA is TGTGCCAGCAGCGCGGGGACTGTTAGCAATCAGCCCCAGCATTTT. This encodes CASSAGTVSNQPQHF. Full variable domain (remainder filled in from reference TRBV7-9 and TRBJ1-5): DTGVSQNPRHKITKRGQNVTFRCDPISEHNRLYWYRQTLGQGPEFLTYFQNEAQLEKSRLLSDRFSAERPKGSFSTLEIQRTEQGDSAMYLCASSAGTVSNQPQHFGDGTRLSIL.

This clonotype was observed many times. The DNA of the CDR3 is TGTGCCAGCAGTCCGGGATCCGGAGGGTTCTATGGCTACACCTTC. Translating it yields CASSPGSGGFYGYTF. The genes are TRBV12-3 or TRBV12-4 and TRBJ1-2; the D is unclear. Trimming cost V 5 bases and J 4 bases, with 17 bases left between them. The CDR3 spans 15 residues.

V and J are TRBV18 and TRBJ2-7; tentatively, D is TRBD2 (5 bases). The CDR3 has 13 amino acids. Trimming shortened V by 8 bases and J by 6 bases, and 17 bases separated the two germline ends. Germline V gene sequence: CDR1 KGHSH, CDR2 LQKENI. This CDR3 reads CASQVSGAGEQYF. DNA for the CDR3: TGTGCCAGCCAGGTCAGCGGTGCTGGCGAGCAGTACTTC.

In its sample, this clonotype was seen many times. V is TRBV11-2 and J is TRBJ2-1; D unclear. Trimming took 5 bases from V and 9 from J, leaving 8 bases between them. Germline V gene data show CDR1 as SGHAT and CDR2 as FQNNGV. The CDR3 contains 11 residues. The CDR3 sequence: CASSRTPEQFF. CDR3 DNA: TGTGCCAGCAGCCGTACCCCTGAGCAGTTCTTC.

This clonotype was seen only once. CDR3 in DNA: TGTGCCAGCAGCTTGGCTGGGGGGTACCACAATGAGCAGTTCTTC. Its protein product is CASSLAGGYHNEQFF. The chain couples TRBV7-2 to TRBJ2-1; TRBD2 is a possible D gene (6 bases). In germline, CDR1 is SGHTA, CDR2 FQGNSA. CDR3 length: 15 residues. Trimming removed 3 bases from V and 5 bases from J, with 14 bases in between.

This clonotype was counted ten times or more. This rearrangement joins TRBV27 to TRBJ2-7; 11 positions agree with TRBD2. V lost 0 bases and J lost 2; bases outside the gene matches: 6. Germline loops: CDR1 MNHEY, CDR2 SMNVEV (reference sequence). The length of the CDR3 is 17 residues. The CDR3 DNA follows: TGTGCCAGCAGTTTATCGGGGGGGACTAGCGGAGCCTACGAGCAGTACTTC. It codes for CASSLSGGTSGAYEQYF.

This chain connects TRBV11-1 to TRBJ2-5, with D possibly matching TRBD1 (6 bases). Germline loops: CDR1 SGHAT, CDR2 FQDESV (reference sequence). Trimming took off 1 base at V and 3 bases at J, with 24 bases between the two ends. CDR3 size: 19 residues. The CDR3, as DNA: TGTGCCAGCAGCTTAGGATTTTCAGGGGTCGGCATTACCGAAGAGACCCAGTACTTC. Translation gives CASSLGFSGVGITEETQYF.

This clonotype has ten or more counts. In DNA, the CDR3 is TGTGCCAGCAGTCCCCGGGAGGGAGATACGCAGTATTTT. This sequence encodes CASSPREGDTQYF. The chain combines TRBV27 with TRBJ2-3; 8 nucleotides agree with TRBD2. The germline V gene encodes CDR1 MNHEY and CDR2 SMNVEV (reference sequence). This CDR3 has 13 amino acids. With 5 bases clipped from V and 5 bases from J, the junction kept 3 bases outside the gene matches.

The genes are TRBV27 and TRBJ2-3, with a weak D call TRBD2 (6 bases). Germline CDR1 and CDR2: MNHEY and SMNVEV (reference sequence). This CDR3 is built from 13 residues. V was pared by 5 bases and J by 4 bases, with 10 bases between. CDR3 amino acids: CASSRGGPDTQYF. As DNA, the CDR3 is TGTGCCAGCAGTCGGGGAGGTCCAGATACGCAGTATTTT.

This clonotype was recorded at least ten times. This chain links TRBV2 with TRBJ2-7; D is uncertain. Trimming shortened V by 3 bases and J by 0 bases, and 9 bases separated the two germline ends. This CDR3 is 14 amino acids long. Per the germline V gene, CDR1 is SNHLY and CDR2 is FYNNEI. The CDR3 region is CASSERIVSYEQYF. The DNA of the CDR3 is TGTGCCAGCAGTGAGCGGATAGTCTCCTACGAGCAGTACTTC.

A word on this clonotype: A much larger clone sits a single nucleotide away, making a read error possible. The CDR3 loop reads CASSMVNTEAFF. The CDR3 DNA sequence: TGTGCCAGTAGTATGGTGAACACTGAAGCTTTCTTT. The rearrangement links TRBV19 to TRBJ1-1; D remains ambiguous. V lost 3 bases and J 0 bases, leaving 2 bases between the germline ends. Per germline, CDR1 LNHDA and CDR2 SQIVND (reference sequence). The CDR3 is made up of 12 amino acids.

CDR3 in amino acids: CASSAGASGYTF. In nucleotides, the CDR3 is TGCGCCAGCAGCGCCGGGGCAAGCGGCTACACCTTC. V and J are TRBV5-1 and TRBJ1-2; D possibly corresponds to TRBD1 (5 bases). The CDR3 contains 12 residues. Germline CDR1 reads SGHRS; CDR2 reads YFSETQ. V lost 4 bases to trimming and J lost 8 bases, with 12 bases between them.

This clonotype was recorded once. A much larger clone differs from this one at a single base, so this may be a read error. The V gene is TRBV15, the J gene TRBJ2-7; 10 bases fit TRBD1. The CDR3 has 15 residues. CDR1 LNHNV and CDR2 YYDKDF come from the germline V gene (reference sequence). CDR3 nucleotide sequence: TGTGCCACCAGCAGTTGGGACAGGGGAGGCTACAAGCAGTACTTC. This gives the protein CATSSWDRGGYKQYF.

This clonotype was counted ten times or more. This rearrangement joins TRBV4-3 to TRBJ2-3; no reliable D call. The V end was cut by 0 bases, the J end by 4 bases, with 17 bases between. The germline V gene encodes CDR1 LGHNA and CDR2 YSLEER. The CDR3 spans 17 residues. The CDR3, as DNA: TGCGCCAGCAGCCAAGATTTCCAGGCCCCAGGCGCAGATACGCAGTATTTT. Its protein is CASSQDFQAPGADTQYF.

This clonotype was counted many times. The gene calls are TRBV30 and TRBJ2-7; TRBD2 matches at 9 bases. Germline trimming cut 7 bases from V and 3 bases from J; bases unmatched to any gene: 7. The V gene's germline CDR1 is GTSNPN and CDR2 SVGIG (reference sequence). CDR3 length equals 13 residues. CDR3 DNA sequence: TGTGCCTCAGGCGGGAGGGCATACTACGAGCAGTACTTC. Amino acid sequence: CASGGRAYYEQYF.

This clonotype was seen many times. The V call is TRBV12-3 or TRBV12-4, the J call TRBJ2-3; 10 nucleotides agree with TRBD2. The CDR3 contains 14 residues. The CDR3 DNA sequence: TGTGCGATCCAGCGGGGGGGCCTAACCGATACGCAGTATTTT. This codes for CAIQRGGLTDTQYF.

This clonotype was seen at least ten times. The chain combines TRBV5-5 with TRBJ2-3; D ambiguous. Germline CDR1 is SGHKS and CDR2 is YYEKEE (reference sequence). There are 13 residues in the CDR3. The V end lost 1 base, the J end lost 6 bases, and 9 bases lay between the germline ends. The CDR3 loop reads CASSLTFFDTQYF. The CDR3 DNA follows: TGTGCCAGCAGCTTGACTTTTTTCGATACGCAGTATTTT. The variable domain in full, with the rest retrieved from reference TRBV5-5 and TRBJ2-3, is DAGVTQSPTHLIKTRGQQVTLRCSPISGHKSVSWYQQVLGQGPQFIFQYYEKEERGRGNFPDRFSARQFPNYSSELNVNALLLGDSALYLCASSLTFFDTQYFGPGTRLTVL.